Each of the 21 T cell receptor beta chains below was sequenced from the same sample in a study of cytomegalovirus exposure and HLA in healthy donors. Primers included in the PCR were 60 Vbeta and 13 Jbeta primers. This table comes from immunoSEQ multiplex PCR, and its TCRdb copy is limited to in-frame clones, with some not included. The profile shows some 150,000 clones, about 72% of them singletons. What was sequenced was PBMCs. These receptors came from a man between 40 and 49 years old in good health and CMV-seronegative.

V is TRBV4-3 and J is TRBJ2-7, with D possibly matching TRBD2 (6 bases). V lost 0 bases and J lost 3, with 15 bases in between. The CDR3 is made up of 16 amino acids. CDR1 and CDR2 (germline): LGHNA, YSLEER. CDR3 bases: TGCGCCAGCAGCCAAGATCTAGGGCGGAGGGACTACGAGCAGTACTTC. It is translated as CASSQDLGRRDYEQYF.

Here the CDR3 DNA reads TGTGCCAGCAGCTTGGCCGGACAGGGATTAAATGAAAAACTGTTTTTT. This sequence encodes CASSLAGQGLNEKLFF. The chain combines TRBV5-6 with TRBJ1-4; TRBD1 agrees at 8 bases. The V and J ends lost 0 bases and 5 bases, in that order; junction bases with no gene match: 6. Per the germline V gene, CDR1 is SGHDT and CDR2 is YYEEEE. This CDR3 has 16 residues.

This clone was counted a single time. This chain links TRBV6-1 with TRBJ2-5; 9 bases match TRBD2. Gene TRBJ2-7 matches the end of the DNA better, so the J call may be wrong. CDR1 and CDR2 (germline): MNHNS, SASEGT. This CDR3 has 15 amino acids. The DNA for the CDR3 is TGTGCCAGCAGCCAAGCGGCTAGCGGGGCCTACGAGCAGTACTTC. Amino acids: CASSQAASGAYEQYF.

This chain connects TRBV28 to TRBJ1-4; weak D call: TRBD1 (5 bases). Trimming cost V 7 bases and J 0 bases, with 18 bases left between them. Germline CDR1 is MDHEN and CDR2 is SYDVKM. This CDR3 is built from 17 residues. The CDR3 DNA sequence: TGTGCCAGCATCTCCAAAGGGGATTTCGCAACTAATGAAAAACTGTTTTTT. This codes for CASISKGDFATNEKLFF.

This clone was seen just once. The gene calls are TRBV4-3 and TRBJ2-5; the D gene is possibly TRBD2 (6 bases). Germline-derived CDR1 and CDR2 are LGHNA and YSLEER. Trimming pared 2 bases from V and 11 bases from J, leaving 18 bases between. The CDR3 has 14 amino acids. CDR3 residues: CASSQSTGWGEQYF. In DNA, the CDR3 is TGCGCCAGCAGCCAATCAACCGGGTGGGGGGAGCAGTACTTC.

This rearrangement joins TRBV5-6 to TRBJ2-7; TRBD1 matches 9 bases. Germline trimming cut 2 bases from V and 3 bases from J; bases unmatched to any gene: 12. The germline gives CDR1 SGHDT, CDR2 YYEEEE. This CDR3 comprises 17 residues. The CDR3 region has the DNA TGTGCCAGCAGCTTTTGGACAGGGGAATTGGGAGGCTACGAGCAGTACTTC. It codes for CASSFWTGELGGYEQYF.

CDR3 sequence reads: CASSLVDRRNTEAFF. CDR3 nucleotide sequence: TGTGCCAGCAGCTTAGTGGACAGGAGAAACACTGAAGCTTTCTTT. V and J are TRBV7-2 and TRBJ1-1, with 7 bases identical to TRBD1. Germline CDR1 reads SGHTA; CDR2 reads FQGNSA. V dropped 1 base and J dropped 2; count of bases not matched to a gene: 4. This CDR3 is built from 15 residues. The full variable domain, completed using reference TRBV7-2 and TRBJ1-1, is GAGVSQSPSNKVTEKGKDVELRCDPISGHTALYWYRQSLGQGLEFLIYFQGNSAPDKSGLPSDRFSAERTGGSVSTLTIQRTQQEDSAVYLCASSLVDRRNTEAFFGQGTRLTVV.

This clone was counted a few times. V is TRBV10-3 and J is TRBJ2-7; 7 positions match TRBD2. CDR1 and CDR2 from the germline V gene are ENHRY and SYGVKD. This CDR3 comprises 13 residues. J lost 6 bases, V lost 8 bases, and 10 bases had no gene match. The CDR3 sequence: CAIGMGGSGEQYF. In DNA form, the CDR3 reads TGTGCCATCGGGATGGGGGGGAGTGGCGAGCAGTACTTC.

This chain uses TRBV11-3 with TRBJ1-5, with no clear D. Germline lookup yields CDR1 SGHNT and CDR2 YENEEA. Trimming removed 7 bases at V and 2 bases at J, with 15 bases between. The CDR3 extends over 15 amino acids. CDR3 nucleotides: TGTGCCAGCAACGTAGTTCGGGTCGGCAATCAGCCCCAGCATTTT. Translated, it gives CASNVVRVGNQPQHF.

V and J are TRBV5-6 and TRBJ2-3; possibly TRBD2 for D (7 bases). Trimming removed 7 bases at V and 3 bases at J, with 21 bases between. Germline V gene lookup returns CDR1 SGHDT and CDR2 YYEEEE. The CDR3 extends over 16 amino acids. The DNA for the CDR3 is TGTGCCAGCTCCACCGTCCACGGGGGGCAGACAGATACGCAGTATTTT. Protein: CASSTVHGGQTDTQYF. Looking up the rest from reference TRBV5-6 and TRBJ2-3 gives the full variable domain: DAGVTQSPTHLIKTRGQQVTLRCSPKSGHDTVSWYQQALGQGPQFIFQYYEEEERQRGNFPDRFSGHQFPNYSSELNVNALLLGDSALYLCASSTVHGGQTDTQYFGPGTRLTVL.

This chain connects TRBV5-1 to TRBJ1-6; 8 bases agree with TRBD1. V was pared by 1 base and J by 14 bases, with 20 bases of the junction left unmatched. CDR1 and CDR2 from the germline V gene are SGHRS and YFSETQ. This CDR3 is 18 amino acids long. The CDR3 loop is CASSLFAGTGSLRRTLHF. The CDR3 DNA sequence: TGCGCCAGCAGCTTGTTCGCCGGGACAGGCTCGCTACGGAGGACCCTCCACTTT.

V and J are TRBV19 and TRBJ2-5; possibly TRBD2 for D (5 bases). CDR3 length equals 11 residues. V gave up 4 bases and J gave up 5 bases, with 5 bases separating them. The germline V gene encodes CDR1 LNHDA and CDR2 SQIVND (reference sequence). CDR3 bases: TGTGCCAGTAGTAGCGGGGAGACCCAGTACTTC. It translates to CASSSGETQYF.

V usage is TRBV6-5 and J usage is TRBJ1-1; TRBD1 is a possible D gene (6 bases). Trimming pared 1 base from V and 1 base from J, leaving 13 bases between. The length of the CDR3 is 16 residues. CDR1 is MNHEY, CDR2 SVGAGI, per germline. CDR3 in DNA: TGTGCCAGCAGTTACTTTTTCGAGACAGGGAACACTGAAGCTTTCTTT. Encoded protein: CASSYFFETGNTEAFF.

The chain recombines TRBV19 with TRBJ2-1; 10 bases map to TRBD2. CDR1 LNHDA and CDR2 SQIVND come from the germline V gene (reference sequence). V trimming: 6 bases; J trimming: 6 bases; junction bases outside the gene matches: 5. The CDR3 spans 14 residues. CDR3 residues: CASRQRGGLNEQFF. In DNA, the CDR3 is TGTGCCAGTAGACAGCGGGGGGGCCTCAATGAGCAGTTCTTC.

This chain connects TRBV5-1 to TRBJ2-5; weak D call: TRBD2 (7 bases). The end of the DNA aligns better with TRBJ2-7, so the J call may be wrong. The CDR3 has 16 residues. CDR1 and CDR2 from the germline V gene are SGHRS and YFSETQ. The CDR3 DNA reads TGCGCCAGCAGCTTGGGGGGGCGGGGGCCTCTCGACGAGCAGTACTTC. Amino acids: CASSLGGRGPLDEQYF.

This clone came up once. The chain links TRBV5-1 to TRBJ2-6; D perhaps matches TRBD2 (6 bases). The CDR3 covers 20 residues. Between the trimmed V and J ends, which lost 4 bases and 1 base, there was a span of 24 bases. Germline V lookup: CDR1 SGHRS, CDR2 YFSETQ. The DNA for the CDR3 is TGCGCCAGCAGCCCCCTGGGGGGTTCCCTGATTCGTTCTGGGGCCAACGTCCTGACTTTC. This gives the protein CASSPLGGSLIRSGANVLTF.

The V gene is TRBV10-3, the J gene TRBJ2-2; 7 bases match TRBD2. After removal of 8 bases from V and 0 bases from J, the junction contained 9 bases not matched to a gene. The CDR3 has 16 amino acids. From germline, CDR1 is ENHRY and CDR2 SYGVKD. The CDR3 region has the DNA TGTGCCATCGGATCTCGCGGGAGCCCGAACACCGGGGAGCTGTTTTTT. It specifies CAIGSRGSPNTGELFF.

This clone was observed once. This chain uses TRBV5-4 with TRBJ2-5; possibly TRBD2 for D (6 bases). V lost 1 base and J lost 2, with 9 bases in between. The CDR3 is 14 residues long. Germline V gives CDR1 SGHNT, CDR2 YYREEE (reference sequence). The CDR3 is CASSLKEGQETQYF. In DNA form, the CDR3 reads TGTGCCAGCAGCTTGAAGGAGGGACAAGAGACCCAGTACTTC.

This clone was counted a few times. The chain is built from TRBV29-1 and TRBJ2-7; weak D call: TRBD1 (6 bases). The CDR3 runs to 14 residues. Per germline, CDR1 SQVTM and CDR2 ANQGSEA. V gave up 6 bases and J gave up 4 bases, with 19 bases separating them. CDR3 nucleotide sequence: TGCAGCGTCCAGTTGAGGGACAAAGGGTACGAGCAGTACTTC. The encoded protein is CSVQLRDKGYEQYF.

DNA for the CDR3: TGCGCCAGCAGCCAAGAGACTAGCCTCGGAAGCACAGATACGCAGTATTTT. Translation: CASSQETSLGSTDTQYF. The V gene is TRBV4-1, the J gene TRBJ2-3; 7 bases line up with TRBD2. Trimming cost V 0 bases and J 0 bases; bases outside gene matches: 6. Germline V gives CDR1 MGHRA, CDR2 YSYEKL. The CDR3 is 17 residues long.

V is TRBV19 and J is TRBJ1-2; possibly TRBD1 for D (6 bases). CDR3 length: 14 residues. Germline CDR1 is LNHDA and CDR2 is SQIVND (reference sequence). V shed 3 bases and J shed 5 bases, with 13 bases lying between them. The CDR3 nucleotides read TGTGCCAGTAGTATTGGACAGCTCCGGTATGGCTACACCTTC. As protein: CASSIGQLRYGYTF.